Shown below are 5 T cell receptor beta chains from a single sample sequenced in a study of regulatory T cells in long-lasting Graves disease. Combining iRepertoire HTBI primers with Arm-PCR of CDR3 regions, the authors built TCR beta libraries. TCRdb reprocessed the multiplex PCR reads via MiXCR and lists one record per CDR3 protein. The sample includes about 430,000 distinct CDR3 sequences, approximately 15% of them seen just once. Time point given: newly diagnosed GD, antithyroid drugs for less than 3 months. From RNA extracted from PBMCs, the TCR library was made. These data were likewise used in another study, on T cells in Graves' hyperthyroidism and ophthalmopathy.

This specimen consisted of peripheral blood mononuclear cells (PBMCs), obtained at new diagnosis, from a patient treated with antithyroid drugs. The receptor set was obtained from a middle-aged woman with Graves disease.

Regarding this clonotype: The likely explanation is a read error, given a far larger clone one base away. This chain joins TRBV28 and TRBJ2-7; possibly TRBD1 for D (5 bases). Germline CDR1 is MDHEN and CDR2 is SYDVKM. This CDR3 is built from 13 residues. CDR3 DNA sequence: TGTGCCGGCAGTTTCCAGGGTTCCTACGAGCAGTACTTC. This translates into CAGSFQGSYEQYF.

This clonotype showed up many times. This CDR3 reads CASSPPSTYEQYF. In DNA form, the CDR3 reads TGTGCCAGCAGTCCACCCTCAACCTACGAGCAGTACTTC. This chain connects TRBV6-1 to TRBJ2-7, with D uncertain. V shed 5 bases and J shed 2 bases, with 10 bases lying between them. Per the germline V gene, CDR1 is MNHNS and CDR2 is SASEGT. The CDR3 has 13 amino acids.

This clonotype was observed many times. The chain uses TRBV5-6 and TRBJ1-4; the match to TRBD1 covers 7 bases. Looked up from germline, CDR1 is SGHDT and CDR2 is YYEEEE. The CDR3 is 16 amino acids. With V trimmed by 4 bases and J by 7 bases, 13 bases remained unmatched. The CDR3 nucleotides are TGTGCCAGCAGCCGACAGGGCACCCATCGGTTTGAAAAACTGTTTTTT. This encodes CASSRQGTHRFEKLFF.

This clonotype was seen many times. This chain connects TRBV12-3 or TRBV12-4 to TRBJ2-4; tentative D call: TRBD1 (6 bases). The V end lost 5 bases, the J end lost 6 bases, and 11 bases lay between the germline ends. CDR3 length: 13 amino acids. The CDR3 here is CASSGDTLNIQYF. CDR3 nucleotides: TGTGCCAGCAGTGGGGACACCCTAAACATTCAGTACTTC.

This clonotype was picked up a small number of times. One end of the junction fails to match germline, which may point to a read error. J is TRBJ2-7 and V is TRBV6-1; D is possibly TRBD1 (6 bases). The CDR3 runs to 11 residues. Germline CDR1 MNHNS, CDR2 SASEGT. DNA for the CDR3: TGTGCCGGCAGGGGAACTTACGAGCAGTACTTC. This gives the protein CAGRGTYEQYF.